This T cell receptor beta chain originates from a study of T cells after yellow fever vaccination. Findings and caveats of the study: Overlap between CD4 and CD8 compartments was detected for a small share of clonotypes.

This clonotype was recorded a few times. What it binds is unknown. Germline V gene lookup returns CDR1 SGDLS and CDR2 YYNGEE. The CDR3 consists of 15 residues. Trimming removed 6 bases at V and 1 base at J, with 13 bases between. Universal primer sites and UMIs were introduced during 5'RACE template-switching synthesis of TCR cDNA. TCRdb analysed the 5' RACE reads with MiXCR anew, one entry per CDR3 protein. The profile shows some 670,000 distinct CDR3 sequences, approximately 13% of them singletons. The input for sequencing was PBMCs, taken on the day of the yellow fever booster vaccination. The TCR originated in a man aged 25-40 years who received the YFV17D yellow fever vaccine. J is TRBJ2-2 and V is TRBV9, with TRBD2 as a possible D gene (5 bases). This chain's CDR3 is CASTGSGGNTGELFF. CDR3 nucleotide sequence: TGTGCCAGCACCGGCAGCGGAGGGAACACCGGGGAGCTGTTTTTT.